The rows below give T cell receptor beta chains drawn from one sample of a study of CD8+ T cells in alopecia areata. Sequenced by immunoSEQ multiplex PCR; TCRdb stores in-frame clones only, minus some. Of 100,000 to 150,000 clones in the sample, 40% to 55% are singletons; the top ten hold over 9.5%. Sequenced: NKG2D-low CD8+ T cells sorted from blood. These receptors originate from a human donor with alopecia areata. CDR3s include the opening cysteine and the closing phenylalanine or tryptophan. Fields, in order: D gene, V gene, J gene, CDR3 protein. A D gene is named only where the DNA matches it firmly.

TRBD1	TRBV5-6	TRBJ1-5	CASSGRDSYNQPQHF
NA	TRBV11-2	TRBJ1-2	CASSARPGSPHGYTF
TRBD1	TRBV6-5	TRBJ2-7	CASRTGPDEQYF
TRBD1	TRBV7-9	TRBJ1-1	CASSPDTGGTEAFF
NA	TRBV4-1	TRBJ2-5	CASSQGVAETQYF
TRBD1	TRBV29-1	TRBJ2-7	CSVELTGHNSYEQYF
NA	TRBV9	TRBJ1-1	CASSPSSGTEAFF
TRBD2	TRBV7-9	TRBJ2-7	CASSDLMGTSRNEQYF
NA	TRBV13	TRBJ2-3	CASSVGLSTDTQYF
NA	TRBV7-9	TRBJ2-1	CASSRDLNYNEQFF
TRBD1	TRBV27	TRBJ1-2	CASSTDRGNYGYTF
NA	TRBV2	TRBJ2-1	CASSDTERVGHEQFF
NA	TRBV2	TRBJ2-1	CASSEVARDDQFF
NA	TRBV27	TRBJ2-7	CASSLATVMHEQYF
NA	TRBV19	TRBJ2-6	CASSIFVTGANVLTF
NA	TRBV29-1	TRBJ2-3	CSVEEGGVSTDTQYF
NA	TRBV28	TRBJ2-7	CASSDPGNYEEQYF
NA	TRBV11-2	TRBJ2-1	CASSPQAQFF
TRBD2	TRBV9	TRBJ2-1	CASSVGGLAGEQFF
NA	TRBV14	TRBJ2-2	CASNLQATGELFF
NA	TRBV28	TRBJ2-4	CANDRGSLAKNIQYF
NA	TRBV9	TRBJ2-7	CASSVGGIGEQYF
NA	TRBV5-6	TRBJ2-5	CASSLTDETQYF
TRBD2	TRBV9	TRBJ2-3	CASSFSGSTDTQYF
NA	TRBV27	TRBJ2-5	CASSLVGTGEETQYF
TRBD1	TRBV5-1	TRBJ2-7	CASSPGTDDSYEQYF
NA	TRBV30	TRBJ2-5	CAWSENSWEETQYF
NA	TRBV19	TRBJ2-1	CASSKSSTYNEQFF
NA	TRBV4-1	TRBJ2-5	CASSQDGSGDQETQYF
NA	TRBV5-1	TRBJ2-3	CASALGGGTDTQYF
NA	TRBV28	TRBJ1-1	CASSRGDTITEAFF
TRBD2	TRBV7-8	TRBJ2-1	CASSPPGTSYYNEQFF
NA	TRBV9	TRBJ1-5	CASSVDGLEQPQHF
TRBD2	TRBV7-3	TRBJ2-2	CASSSTLATNTGELFF
NA	TRBV5-4	TRBJ2-5	CASSSLGEEETQYF
TRBD1	TRBV6-5	TRBJ2-5	CASSGTELQETQYF
NA	TRBV14	TRBJ2-7	CASGRSSYEQYF
NA	TRBV7-9	TRBJ2-1	CASSQEYNEQFF
NA	TRBV7-9	TRBJ2-1	CASSPEGDEQFF
TRBD1	TRBV7-6	TRBJ2-7	CASRPTGTYEQYF
NA	TRBV30	TRBJ1-1	CAWSDGQLNTEAFF
TRBD2	TRBV2	TRBJ2-5	CASSVEAGGQETQYF
TRBD2	TRBV29-1	TRBJ2-5	CSVETGGEETQYF
NA	TRBV5-4	TRBJ1-4	CASSSPGSNEKLFF
TRBD1	TRBV30	TRBJ2-7	CAWEPGQGTYEQYF
NA	TRBV4-1	TRBJ2-1	CASSQVGEESFF
TRBD2	TRBV29-1	TRBJ2-5	CSVGLAGEETQYF
NA	TRBV6-5	TRBJ2-3	CASSYMDTQYF
TRBD1	TRBV6-5	TRBJ2-2	CASSLGQGNTGELFF
TRBD2	TRBV5-1	TRBJ2-5	CASQSSGSGETQYF
TRBD2	TRBV27	TRBJ2-1	CASRVQRDLVEQFF
TRBD2	TRBV5-1	TRBJ2-2	CASSLSLAGGPNTGELFF
NA	TRBV7-8	TRBJ2-1	CASTLGHEQFF
NA	TRBV29-1	TRBJ1-2	CSVEGRGGYGYTF
TRBD1	TRBV6-5	TRBJ2-1	CASSYRDRVPNEQFF
TRBD2	TRBV4-3	TRBJ2-7	CASSPYPLAGGTYEQYF
NA	TRBV14	TRBJ1-5	CASSHGGISQPQHF
NA	TRBV2	TRBJ2-5	CASSLFQQGEETQYF